The 26 T cell receptor beta chains given below trace back to one sample, sequenced in a study of OX40 agonist ivuxolimab in advanced cancers. Libraries were prepared by immunoSEQ multiplex PCR; TCRdb keeps only in-frame clonotypes and omits some of them. This table holds some 52,000 clones, 80% to 90% found once. Sequencing used CD4+ or CD8+ T cells sorted from blood, obtained in a trial of the OX40 agonist ivuxolimab. The receptors come from an adult with an advanced solid tumor such as melanoma, head and neck, liver or kidney cancer.

The J gene is TRBJ2-7, the V gene TRBV6-5, with a possible D match to TRBD2 (6 bases). CDR3 length: 15 residues. Trimming stripped 10 bases from V and 4 bases from J, with 23 bases between. Per germline, CDR1 MNHEY and CDR2 SVGAGI. CDR3 region: CATKTPGLGPYEQYF. The CDR3, as DNA: TGTGCCACCAAGACTCCGGGACTGGGGCCTTACGAGCAGTACTTC.

V usage is TRBV6-5 and J usage is TRBJ1-2, with 7 nucleotides matching TRBD1. Looked up from germline, CDR1 is MNHEY and CDR2 is SVGAGI. The CDR3 has 16 residues. Trimming removed 0 bases from V and 4 bases from J; junction bases left unmatched: 8. DNA for the CDR3: TGTGCCAGCAGTTACTCTCGTTCAGGGGGGATCTATGGCTACACCTTC. Translating gives CASSYSRSGGIYGYTF.

V and J are TRBV28 and TRBJ1-4, with 7 bases matching TRBD1. With 1 base clipped from V and 3 bases from J, the junction kept 17 bases outside the gene matches. The length of the CDR3 is 20 residues. Germline V gives CDR1 MDHEN, CDR2 SYDVKM. The CDR3 coding sequence is TGTGCCAGCAGTTTATTTTTAGTATCTGAACAGGGGATGGCTAATGAAAAACTGTTTTTT. As protein: CASSLFLVSEQGMANEKLFF.

This clone was found once. The chain joins TRBV7-8 to TRBJ2-1, with TRBD1 as a possible D gene (6 bases). V gave up 5 bases and J gave up 7 bases, with 21 bases separating them. The germline CDR1 and CDR2 sequences are SGHVS and FQNEAQ. There are 16 residues in the CDR3. CDR3 DNA sequence: TGTGCCAGCAGCCAAGCTACCCCAGGGGTCGGGAATGAGCAGTTCTTC. Translating gives CASSQATPGVGNEQFF. Supplemented by reference TRBV7-8 and TRBJ2-1, the full variable domain reads GAGVSQSPRYKVAKRGQDVALRCDPISGHVSLFWYQQALGQGPEFLTYFQNEAQLDKSGLPSDRFFAERPEGSVSTLKIQRTQQEDSAVYLCASSQATPGVGNEQFFGPGTRLTVL.

This chain uses TRBV5-6 with TRBJ2-5; D ambiguous. This CDR3 has 15 residues. V gave up 3 bases and J gave up 0 bases, with 12 bases separating them. Germline values: CDR1 SGHDT, CDR2 YYEEEE. The CDR3 nucleotides read TGTGCCAGCAGCTCCGCAGGCCTAGACCAAGAGACCCAGTACTTC. It codes for CASSSAGLDQETQYF.

The V call is TRBV18, the J call TRBJ1-1; D not certain. Between the trimmed V and J ends, which lost 1 base and 2 bases, there was a span of 8 bases. Per germline, CDR1 KGHSH and CDR2 LQKENI. The CDR3 contains 14 residues. This CDR3 is CASSPRNANTEAFF. The CDR3, as DNA: TGTGCCAGCTCACCACGAAACGCCAACACTGAAGCTTTCTTT.

J is TRBJ2-7 and V is TRBV7-5; TRBD1, the table's D call, lacks a check against the DNA. TRBV7-5 is labeled a pseudogene. This CDR3 has 18 amino acids. The CDR3 DNA reads TGTGCCAGAAGCTTCTCCGGGACAGGGGCAACTGAGACCTACGAGCAGTACTTC. Protein sequence: CARSFSGTGATETYEQYF.

The chain joins TRBV5-1 to TRBJ2-5; D unresolved. The V gene's germline CDR1 is SGHRS and CDR2 YFSETQ. The CDR3 covers 13 residues. V gave up 2 bases and J gave up 1 base, with 6 bases separating them. The CDR3 DNA reads TGCGCCAGCAGCTTATCGATCCAAGAGACCCAGTACTTC. It codes for CASSLSIQETQYF.

This sequence joins TRBV5-1 and TRBJ2-5; TRBD1 matches 8 bases. V lost 1 base, J lost 0 bases, and 2 bases stayed unmatched. This CDR3 spans 15 amino acids. Per germline, CDR1 SGHRS and CDR2 YFSETQ. As DNA, the CDR3 is TGCGCCAGCAGCTTGACAGGGGGAAACCAAGAGACCCAGTACTTC. Residues: CASSLTGGNQETQYF.

The chain combines TRBV2 with TRBJ1-6, with D possibly TRBD1 on 5 matching bases. CDR3 size: 16 residues. CDR1 and CDR2 (germline): SNHLY, FYNNEI. The germline V and J ends were trimmed by 3 bases and 7 bases, with 16 bases remaining between them. CDR3 sequence reads: CASSEMIAGNNSPLHF. CDR3 nucleotides: TGTGCCAGCAGTGAGATGATTGCAGGGAACAATTCACCCCTCCACTTT.

This sequence joins TRBV6-4 and TRBJ1-6; D call uncertain. The CDR3 has 16 residues. Germline values: CDR1 MRHNA, CDR2 SNTAGT. Trimming removed 3 bases at V and 3 bases at J, with 12 bases between. CDR3 DNA: TGTGCCAGCAGTGAGGAATACAGCAGCTATAATTCACCCCTCCACTTT. Translated: CASSEEYSSYNSPLHF.

This clone came up once. The gene calls are TRBV6-5 and TRBJ1-2; TRBD1 might be the D (5 bases). Deletions cut 6 bases from V and 4 bases from J, with 9 bases between. From germline, CDR1 is MNHEY and CDR2 SVGAGI. This CDR3 is built from 12 residues. The CDR3 sequence: CASSPGPYGYTF. Written as DNA, the CDR3 is TGTGCCAGCAGCCCAGGGCCCTATGGCTACACCTTC.

V is TRBV7-3 and J is TRBJ2-2; no definite D call. The CDR3 loop spans 14 amino acids. The germline V gene encodes CDR1 SGHTA and CDR2 FQGTGA. V shed 4 bases and J shed 0 bases, with 6 bases lying between them. In DNA form, the CDR3 reads TGTGCCAGCAGCTCAGGCCCGAACACCGGGGAGCTGTTTTTT. It translates to CASSSGPNTGELFF.

The chain joins TRBV6-5 to TRBJ2-7; a weak D match, TRBD1 (5 bases). With 5 bases removed from V and 3 bases from J, the gap between germline ends came to 11 bases. CDR3 length: 13 amino acids. Germline-derived CDR1 and CDR2 are MNHEY and SVGAGI. CDR3 DNA: TGTGCCAGCAGTCCTCAGGACATCTACGAGCAGTACTTC. Residues: CASSPQDIYEQYF.

J is TRBJ1-2 and V is TRBV5-1, with TRBD1 as a possible D gene (6 bases). Germline V lookup: CDR1 SGHRS, CDR2 YFSETQ. This CDR3 region has 16 residues. V was cut by 4 bases and J by 2 bases, with 18 bases left in between. Here the CDR3 reads CASSIPSGEVNYGYTF. The CDR3 DNA sequence: TGCGCCAGCAGCATACCGTCAGGGGAGGTAAACTATGGCTACACCTTC.

The chain has TRBV6-5 and TRBJ1-6; D may be TRBD1 (5 bases). This CDR3 region has 13 residues. From germline, CDR1 is MNHEY and CDR2 SVGAGI. Trimming left V 6 bases short and J 8 bases short, with 11 bases between. The CDR3 loop reads CASRSGTDSPLHF. CDR3 sequence (DNA): TGTGCCAGCAGGTCAGGGACCGATTCACCCCTCCACTTT.

V gene TRBV6-5 combines with J gene TRBJ2-7, with a weak D call TRBD2 (7 bases). V dropped 2 bases and J dropped 3 bases, with 11 bases sitting between them. The CDR3 length is 14 residues. From germline, CDR1 is MNHEY and CDR2 SVGAGI. The CDR3 nucleotides are TGTGCCAGCAGTTACGGGGGGGCGTTCTACGAGCAGTACTTC. Encoded protein: CASSYGGAFYEQYF.

J is TRBJ2-7 and V is TRBV18; TRBD1 matches at 7 bases. The CDR3 is made up of 15 amino acids. Germline lookup yields CDR1 KGHSH and CDR2 LQKENI. V shed 0 bases, J shed 4 bases, and the junction held 6 bases outside the gene matches. The CDR3 coding sequence is TGTGCCAGCTCACCACCTCTTAGACAGGGTTACGAGCAGTACTTC. Residues: CASSPPLRQGYEQYF. Drawing the rest from reference TRBV18 and TRBJ2-7, the complete variable domain is NAGVMQNPRHLVRRRGQEARLRCSPMKGHSHVYWYRQLPEEGLKFMVYLQKENIIDESGMPKERFSAEFPKEGPSILRIQQVVRGDSAAYFCASSPPLRQGYEQYFGPGTRLTVT.

The V gene is TRBV5-1, the J gene TRBJ1-2; a possible D gene is TRBD1 (5 bases). Trimming took 0 bases from V and 7 from J, leaving 16 bases between them. Germline CDR1 and CDR2: SGHRS and YFSETQ. The CDR3 is 15 amino acids. CDR3 protein: CASSLDPTELAGYTF. The CDR3 DNA follows: TGCGCCAGCAGCTTGGATCCGACAGAACTTGCTGGCTACACCTTC.

The V and J genes are TRBV21-1 and TRBJ2-7; TRBD1 was called by the table and not checked on the DNA. TRBV21-1 is reported as a pseudogene. The CDR3 length is 16 residues. This CDR3 is CASRVHRDSRSYEQYF. CDR3 sequence (DNA): TGTGCCAGCAGAGTTCACCGGGACAGCCGATCCTACGAGCAGTACTTC.

The chain joins TRBV9 to TRBJ2-3, with D perhaps given as TRBD1 or TRBD2 (5 bases each). In germline, CDR1 is SGDLS, CDR2 YYNGEE. The CDR3 contains 15 residues. The V gene lost 4 bases and the J gene lost 6 bases, with 18 bases spanning the gap. CDR3 coding DNA: TGTGCCAGCAGCTCAAGGACTTTCCCAGGGGATACGCAGTATTTT. As protein: CASSSRTFPGDTQYF.

V is TRBV2 and J is TRBJ1-4; 8 bases match TRBD1. The CDR3 runs 12 residues. Germline V CDR1 and CDR2: SNHLY, FYNNEI. V was pared by 10 bases and J by 8 bases, with 6 bases of the junction left unmatched. CDR3 in amino acids: CATSDRVEKLFF. The CDR3 DNA sequence: TGTGCCACCTCGGACAGGGTCGAAAAACTGTTTTTT.

This rearrangement joins TRBV5-4 to TRBJ2-7, with 9 bases that match TRBD1. Germline V gene sequence: CDR1 SGHNT, CDR2 YYREEE (reference sequence). Trimming cost V 4 bases and J 3 bases; bases outside gene matches: 8. The CDR3 contains 15 residues. The CDR3 nucleotides are TGTGCCAGCAGCCCAGGGACAGGGAAAGTCTACGAGCAGTACTTC. Its protein product is CASSPGTGKVYEQYF.

This chain links TRBV18 with TRBJ2-1; D is unresolved. The V gene lost 6 bases and the J gene lost 3 bases, with 15 bases spanning the gap. The CDR3 is 15 residues long. Germline-derived CDR1 and CDR2 are KGHSH and LQKENI. The CDR3 loop is CASSNQGWDYNEQFF. For the CDR3, the DNA is TGTGCCAGCTCCAACCAAGGCTGGGACTACAATGAGCAGTTCTTC.

This chain links TRBV19 with TRBJ2-5, with D perhaps matching TRBD1 or TRBD2 (6 bases each). Germline-derived CDR1 and CDR2 are LNHDA and SQIVND (reference sequence). The CDR3 consists of 14 residues. The V gene lost 3 bases and the J gene lost 5 bases, with 13 bases spanning the gap. The CDR3, as DNA: TGTGCCAGTAGTATTCCGGGGGCGCCCGAGACCCAGTACTTC. The encoded protein is CASSIPGAPETQYF.

The rearrangement uses TRBV4-1 and TRBJ2-3; TRBD2 matches at 12 bases. Germline lookup yields CDR1 MGHRA and CDR2 YSYEKL. V was pared by 4 bases and J by 0 bases, with 8 bases of the junction left unmatched. CDR3 size: 18 residues. The CDR3 DNA follows: TGCGCCAGCAGCCCCTCGGGACTAGCGGGCGGGAGCACAGATACGCAGTATTTT. Amino acids: CASSPSGLAGGSTDTQYF.